This TCR beta chain was sequenced for a study of CD4 T cells in relation to SARS-CoV-2 and coronaviruses. On the study more broadly: Negative control cultures got HIV-1 Nef peptides or no peptide.

About this clone: Its antigen is unknown.

Some clones are missing from TCRdb's copy, which holds only in-frame ones; the method was immunoSEQ multiplex PCR. The table lists about 22,000 clones, about 66% of them singletons. The CDR3 length is 15 residues. V lost 3 bases, J lost 1 base, and 12 bases lay in between. Germline V gene sequence: CDR1 MNHEY, CDR2 SMNVEV (reference sequence). CD4+ T cells from unexposed donors were obtained before the COVID-19 pandemic (2011-2018). After about 10 days of culture, CD4+ T cells were isolated. Testing used SARS-CoV-2 S/N and four cold-coronavirus spikes on unexposed-donor CD4+ T cells, cells permitting. The study, taken as a whole, reports: The cross-reactivity analysis covered only spike protein, not other viral proteins.

Sequenced sample: CD4+ T cells from PBMCs, cultured in vitro. The source of this sequence is a human donor in good health. The V gene is TRBV27, the J gene TRBJ2-5; D gene unclear. The CDR3 region is CASSFSHAGQETQYF. The CDR3 nucleotides read TGTGCCAGCAGTTTCAGCCACGCCGGCCAAGAGACCCAGTACTTC.